This entry lists 3 T cell receptor beta chains sequenced from one sample in a study of regulatory T cells in long-lasting Graves disease. The TCR beta library used iRepertoire HTBI primers with Arm-PCR amplification of CDR3. TCRdb used MiXCR to reprocess the multiplex PCR reads, holding one entry per CDR3 protein. There are hundreds of thousands of distinct CDR3 sequences in the sample; about 13% occur only once, and under 10% lies in the top ten. Time point indicated: newly diagnosed GD, antithyroid drugs for less than 3 months. From RNA extracted from PBMCs, the TCR library was made. These records were also assigned to another study, of T cells in Graves' hyperthyroidism and ophthalmopathy.

This specimen was peripheral blood mononuclear cells (PBMCs), taken at new diagnosis, from a patient treated with antithyroid drugs. The receptors come from a man aged 25 to 40 with Graves disease.

This clonotype was observed many times. The DNA of the CDR3 is TGTGCCATCAGTGTCGCGGGAGTGGGAGATACGCAGTATTTT. Translation gives CAISVAGVGDTQYF. The genes are TRBV10-3 and TRBJ2-3; TRBD2 matches 7 bases. With V trimmed by 4 bases and J by 5 bases, 6 bases remained unmatched. In germline, CDR1 is ENHRY, CDR2 SYGVKD. The CDR3 is made up of 14 amino acids.

This clonotype occurred many times. The chain links TRBV29-1 to TRBJ2-1, with D tentatively TRBD1 (6 bases). V lost 2 bases, J lost 0 bases, and 11 bases lay in between. This CDR3 is built from 15 residues. Germline assignment: CDR1 SQVTM and CDR2 ANQGSEA. The CDR3 sequence is CSVERDTYSYNEQFF. CDR3 nucleotides: TGCAGCGTTGAAAGGGACACCTACTCCTACAATGAGCAGTTCTTC.

This clonotype was seen many times. The rearrangement uses TRBV11-3 and TRBJ2-2; the D gene is possibly TRBD2 (6 bases). The CDR3 length is 17 residues. Between the trimmed V and J ends, which lost 3 bases and 1 base, there was a span of 15 bases. CDR1 is SGHNT and CDR2 is YENEEA in the germline V gene. CDR3 sequence reads: CASSFWKAGLNTGELFF. The CDR3 nucleotides are TGTGCCAGCAGCTTTTGGAAAGCGGGCTTGAACACCGGGGAGCTGTTTTTT.